This T cell receptor (beta chain) was captured by sequencing in a study of CD8+ T cells in alopecia areata. The overall study: The SALT score measured affected scalp surface percentage in treated patients.

General observations from the study: Tofacitinib significantly decreased scalp clonality and expanded CD8+ clones among top 100.

RNA extraction and reverse transcription yielded cDNA as sequencing template. Measured with immunoSEQ multiplex PCR; TCRdb has only the in-frame clones, and not every one. The table lists some 210,000 clones, more than 60% of them singletons. The CDR3 covers 14 residues. The germline V gene encodes CDR1 SEHNR and CDR2 FQNEAQ (reference sequence). V dropped 5 bases and J dropped 0; count of bases not matched to a gene: 4. With respect to this clone: Its cognate antigen is unknown.

Stated treatment: oral pan-JAK inhibitor, 5-10 mg twice daily. The specimen was CD4+ T cells sorted from blood, collected at week 44, from a patient treated with tofacitinib. The V call is TRBV7-9, the J call TRBJ2-7; the match to TRBD1 covers 7 bases. The receptor was derived from a human donor with alopecia areata. The CDR3 DNA is TGTGCCAGCAGCCGGGACAGCCTCTCCTACGAGCAGTACTTC. Its protein is CASSRDSLSYEQYF.